A selection of T cell receptor beta chains follows, all from one sample in a study of T cells after yellow fever vaccination. TCRdb reanalysed the 5' RACE reads using MiXCR and keeps one entry per CDR3 protein. The table includes about 73,000 distinct CDR3 sequences, 7.7% detected once. The source material was CD8+ T cells sorted from PBMCs, sampled on the day of the yellow fever booster vaccination. These receptors were taken from a man aged 25 to 40 who received the YFV17D yellow fever vaccine. CDR3s include the opening cysteine and the closing phenylalanine or tryptophan. Each record gives: J gene, clone size, D gene, CDR3 length, V gene, CDR3 DNA, CDR3 protein. The D gene is left open where the match is weak. Size is stated for part of the rows, as once, few or many counts, or as a class when the clone is expanded.

TRBJ2-3 | NA | NA | 15 | TRBV24-1 | TGTGCCACCAGCCAACTGGGACTCCCTGCGGATACGCAGTATTTT | CATSQLGLPADTQYF
TRBJ2-3 | few | NA | 13 | TRBV2 | TGTGCCTTCCCGGGAGTTCCCACAGATACGCAGTATTTT | CAFPGVPTDTQYF
TRBJ1-3 | NA | NA | 15 | TRBV14 | TGTGCCAGCAGCCAGTCAACAGGGTACGGAAACACCATATATTTT | CASSQSTGYGNTIYF
TRBJ2-7 | NA | TRBD2 | 14 | TRBV20-1 | TGCAGTGCTAGAGATCCCAGCGGGAGGGTCGAGCAGTACTTC | CSARDPSGRVEQYF
TRBJ1-5 | NA | NA | 15 | TRBV4-2 | TGTGCCAGCAGCCAAAGCCAGGGTGAAAGGGAGCCCCAGCATTTT | CASSQSQGEREPQHF
TRBJ2-7 | many | TRBD1 | 15 | TRBV9 | TGTGCCAGCAGCGTAAGTGGGGGACAGGACTACGAGCAGTACTTC | CASSVSGGQDYEQYF
TRBJ2-1 | many | NA | 14 | TRBV20-1 | TGCAGTGCTCCCCCCCAGGACTCTTACAATGAGCAGTTCTTC | CSAPPQDSYNEQFF
TRBJ2-1 | NA | TRBD1 | 15 | TRBV7-9 | TGTGCCAGCAGCTTAGCGCCCAACAGGGGGAATGAGCAGTTCTTC | CASSLAPNRGNEQFF
TRBJ2-3 | NA | NA | 18 | TRBV28 | TGTGCCAGCAGTTCCTCACTTTTCGACGGGAGTGGGACAGATACGCAGTATTTT | CASSSSLFDGSGTDTQYF
TRBJ2-5 | NA | TRBD2 | 13 | TRBV7-2 | TGTGCCAGCAGGGGACTAGAGGAAGAGACCCAGTACTTC | CASRGLEEETQYF
TRBJ2-7 | NA | NA | 12 | TRBV7-6 | TGTGCCAGCAGCTATTGGGGGACCGAGCAGTACTTC | CASSYWGTEQYF
TRBJ2-7 | few | TRBD2 | 17 | TRBV12-3/TRBV12-4 | TGTGCCAGCAGTTTACCCCTAGCGGGAGGGAGCTCCTACGAGCAGTACTTC | CASSLPLAGGSSYEQYF
TRBJ2-7 | NA | NA | 13 | TRBV27 | TGTGCCAGCAGTTTATCAGCACCTTACGAGCAGTACTTC | CASSLSAPYEQYF
TRBJ2-7 | few | NA | 13 | TRBV5-1 | TGCGCCAGCAGCTTGTCCCCGGAATACGAGCAGTACTTC | CASSLSPEYEQYF
TRBJ2-7 | few | TRBD1 | 16 | TRBV20-1 | TGCAGTGCTAGAGAGAGCCCCGGGACAGGTTTCCACGAGCAGTACTTC | CSARESPGTGFHEQYF
TRBJ2-1 | few | NA | 14 | TRBV15 | TGTGCCACCAGCAGCATCAGGGGACACAATGAGCAGTTCTTC | CATSSIRGHNEQFF
TRBJ1-3 | few | NA | 15 | TRBV20-1 | TGCAGTGCTAGACCAGGGTATCCCCCTGGAAACACCATATATTTT | CSARPGYPPGNTIYF
TRBJ2-3 | NA | NA | 18 | TRBV7-8 | TGTGCCAGCAGCTTAGCTTGGCTGGTGGGAGAGAAATCAGATACGCAGTATTTT | CASSLAWLVGEKSDTQYF
TRBJ2-2 | NA | TRBD2 | 16 | TRBV6-1 | TGTGCCAGCAGTGAGACCCCGGGACTAGGTAGCGGGGAGCTGTTTTTT | CASSETPGLGSGELFF
TRBJ2-1 | few | TRBD1 | 13 | TRBV27 | TGTGCCTCCTTAGGGGGCGACTCTGGGGAGCAGTTCTTC | CASLGGDSGEQFF
TRBJ2-3 | NA | NA | 17 | TRBV21-1 | TGTGCCAGCAGCAAAGGGGGACTAGCGGAACGCACAGATACGCAGTATTTT | CASSKGGLAERTDTQYF
TRBJ2-7 | many | NA | 13 | TRBV20-1 | TGCAGTGCTAGAAAGGAGAGGTTCTACGAGCAGTACTTC | CSARKERFYEQYF